These T cell receptor beta chains were read from a single sample in a study of T cell responses to AZD1222 COVID-19 vaccine. The assay was immunoSEQ multiplex PCR, and TCRdb's table has in-frame clones only and misses some. The table lists some 120,000 clones, around 90% of them singletons. The source was peripheral blood, collected on day 0 of MenACWY control vaccination. The receptors were gathered from an adult in good health. Each CDR3 is given with its conserved first and last residue. The D gene is left open where the match is weak. Clone size is shown for a subset of rows, as once, few, many or a class of expanded clone.

V,J,D,length,size,DNA,CDR3
TRBV5-1,TRBJ2-7,-,14,-,TGCGCCAGCAGCATTGGACAGTCCTCCTACGAGCAGTACTTC,CASSIGQSSYEQYF
TRBV19,TRBJ2-3,-,13,once,TGTGCCAGTAGTTTACGGGTCTTGGATACGCAGTATTTT,CASSLRVLDTQYF
TRBV24-1,TRBJ1-4,TRBD1,18,-,TGTGCCACCAGTGAGCGACAAGACAGGGATGAAGCCGCGGAAAAACTGTTTTTT,CATSERQDRDEAAEKLFF
TRBV5-4,TRBJ1-3,-,14,-,TGTGCCAGCAGCGAGGGACACCCTCGGGACACCATATATTTT,CASSEGHPRDTIYF
TRBV28,TRBJ1-4,-,15,once,TGTGCCAGCGGGGGGGTAGAGGCCCGACGGGAAAAACTGTTTTTT,CASGGVEARREKLFF
TRBV28,TRBJ2-3,-,15,-,TGTGCCAGCAGTTTAACAACAGGCGGCACAGATACGCAGTATTTT,CASSLTTGGTDTQYF
TRBV20-1,TRBJ1-5,-,15,-,TGCAGTGCTAGTGTAGGGAAAGATAGCAATCAGCCCCAGCATTTT,CSASVGKDSNQPQHF
TRBV19,TRBJ2-2,-,16,many,TGTGCCAGTAGTGCGTTTGGGGGGACGTCCACCGGGGAGCTGTTTTTT,CASSAFGGTSTGELFF
TRBV7-7,TRBJ2-5,-,16,once,TGTGCCAGCAGCCATCGGGCGGGCAGGGTGGAGGAGACCCAGTACTTC,CASSHRAGRVEETQYF
TRBV29-1,TRBJ2-3,TRBD2,14,-,TGCAGCGTCGTGACTAGCGGTAGCACAGATACGCAGTATTTT,CSVVTSGSTDTQYF
TRBV5-5,TRBJ2-3,-,14,once,TGTGCCAGCAGCGGACTAACCGGCACAGATACGCAGTATTTT,CASSGLTGTDTQYF
TRBV10-2,TRBJ2-4,TRBD2,14,-,TGCGCCAGCAGTGAGGCCGGGACTAGCATCATTCAGTACTTC,CASSEAGTSIIQYF
TRBV18,TRBJ1-5,-,14,-,TGTGCCAGCTCACCCTCTGTGGGCAATCAGCCCCAGCATTTT,CASSPSVGNQPQHF
TRBV6-1,TRBJ1-2,-,14,-,TGTGCCAGCAGTGAAGGGCAGGGAAACTATGGCTACACCTTC,CASSEGQGNYGYTF
TRBV2,TRBJ2-7,TRBD1,13,-,TGTGCCAGCGGGACAGGGAGAACCTACGAGCAGTACTTC,CASGTGRTYEQYF
TRBV2,TRBJ1-3,-,13,-,TGTGCCAGCAGACAGGCTCCTGGAAACACCATATATTTT,CASRQAPGNTIYF
TRBV30,TRBJ2-3,-,12,once,TGTGCCTGGATGCTCATTCCAGATACGCAGTATTTT,CAWMLIPDTQYF
TRBV29-1,TRBJ1-6,-,12,-,TGCAGCGTTGGACAGCCTAATTCACCCCTCCACTTT,CSVGQPNSPLHF
TRBV29-1,TRBJ2-1,TRBD2,12,-,TGCAGCGCTGGACTAGCGGGAGGGGTCCAGTTCTTC,CSAGLAGGVQFF
TRBV28,TRBJ1-2,-,11,-,TGTGCCAGCAGTTCTAACTATGGCTACACCTTC,CASSSNYGYTF
TRBV6-2/TRBV6-3,TRBJ2-3,-,16,-,TGTGCCAGCAGCCCTGTCGAGTTCCCAAGGGGAGATACGCAGTATTTT,CASSPVEFPRGDTQYF
TRBV29-1,TRBJ1-2,-,11,-,TGCAGCGACGTAAATAACTATGGCTACACCTTC,CSDVNNYGYTF
TRBV5-8,TRBJ1-1,TRBD1,17,once,TGTGCCGCGATGACCGGGACAGTTCCCGTTATGAACACTGAAGCTTTTTTT,CAAMTGTVPVMNTEAFF
TRBV27,TRBJ2-7,TRBD2,18,-,TGTGCCAGCAGGGGGGGCAGGACCGCTAGCGGGAGAATTTACGAGCAGTACTTC,CASRGGRTASGRIYEQYF
TRBV5-1,TRBJ1-1,-,15,-,TGCGCCAGCAGCTTGGCCGGGAGGGAGAACACTGAAGCTTTCTTT,CASSLAGRENTEAFF
TRBV25-1,TRBJ2-7,-,14,-,TGTGCCAGCAGTGAATCTCGGGCCCCCTACGAGCAGTACTTC,CASSESRAPYEQYF
TRBV5-6,TRBJ2-1,TRBD1,15,-,TGTGCCAGCAGTTGGGACAGGATTACCTACAATGAGCAGTTCTTC,CASSWDRITYNEQFF
TRBV7-9,TRBJ2-2,-,13,-,TGTGCCAGCAGACCTTTCAACACCGGGGAGCTGTTTTTT,CASRPFNTGELFF
TRBV11-2,TRBJ2-5,-,13,-,TGTGCCAGCAGTTCAAGCGGGTGGGAGACCCAGTACTTC,CASSSSGWETQYF
TRBV6-5,TRBJ1-4,-,12,-,TGTGCCAGCAGGGGGCGGGAGGAAAAACTGTTTTTT,CASRGREEKLFF
TRBV10-3,TRBJ2-5,TRBD2,15,-,TGTGCCATCAGTAAGGGACTAGCGGGACTAGAGACCCAGTACTTC,CAISKGLAGLETQYF
TRBV6-5,TRBJ1-2,-,13,-,TGTGCCAGCACCGATGGGGCAGTTCGGGGCTACACCTTC,CASTDGAVRGYTF
TRBV6-1,TRBJ2-5,TRBD1,15,-,TGTGCCAGCAGTGAGATGACAGGGGCCCAAGAGACCCAGTACTTC,CASSEMTGAQETQYF
TRBV5-1,TRBJ1-6,-,15,-,TGCGCCAGCAGCTTGGGGGGATCCTATAATTCACCCCTCCACTTT,CASSLGGSYNSPLHF
TRBV5-1,TRBJ2-2,-,16,-,TGCGCCAGCAGCTTGGCCGCAGTTCCCGACACCGGGGAGCTGTTTTTT,CASSLAAVPDTGELFF
TRBV5-1,TRBJ2-1,TRBD1,17,few,TGCGCCAGCAGCGCGGGGACAGGGCACCCCCAGTACAATGGGCAGTTCTTC,CASSAGTGHPQYNGQFF
TRBV13,TRBJ1-2,-,14,-,TGTGCCAGCAGCTTAGGGACAGTAAGCTATGGCTACACCTTC,CASSLGTVSYGYTF
TRBV19,TRBJ1-5,-,15,-,TGTGCCAGTAGTATTTGGGGGAAGGGTAATCAGCCCCAGCATTTT,CASSIWGKGNQPQHF
TRBV28,TRBJ2-3,TRBD2,15,-,TGTGCCAGCAGTTCGCGGACTAGGCCCTCCTCGACACAGTATTTT,CASSSRTRPSSTQYF
TRBV12-3/TRBV12-4,TRBJ1-1,TRBD1,13,-,TGTGCCAGCAGCAGGGGGCGCGACACTGAAGCTTTCTTT,CASSRGRDTEAFF
TRBV28,TRBJ2-7,-,11,once,TGTGCCAGCAGTTTATGGTACGAGCAGTACTTC,CASSLWYEQYF
TRBV28,TRBJ2-3,TRBD2,16,few,TGTGCCAGCAGTCCGATAGCGGGGGCTAGCACAGATACGCAGTATTTT,CASSPIAGASTDTQYF
TRBV7-2,TRBJ1-2,-,14,-,TGTGCCAGCAGCCAACCAGGGACGGAACTCGGCTACACCTTC,CASSQPGTELGYTF
TRBV3-1/TRBV3-2,TRBJ1-1,-,13,-,TGTGCCAGCAGCTTACGACAGGCCCCTGAAGCTTTCTTT,CASSLRQAPEAFF
TRBV7-3,TRBJ2-5,-,15,-,TGTGCCAGCAGCTTAATGCTGGGGGCGAGAGAGACCCAGTACTTC,CASSLMLGARETQYF
TRBV4-1,TRBJ1-1,-,14,-,TGCGCCAGCAGCCAACCGGGGCGGAACACTGAAGCTTTCTTT,CASSQPGRNTEAFF
TRBV29-1,TRBJ2-2,TRBD2,15,-,TGCAGCGCCCATAGCGGGAGGGCGAACACCGGGGAGCTGTTTTTT,CSAHSGRANTGELFF
TRBV7-9,TRBJ2-1,-,16,-,TGTGCCAGCAGCACCGGGGCGGGGAGCTCCTACAATGAGCAGTTCTTC,CASSTGAGSSYNEQFF
TRBV29-1,TRBJ2-7,TRBD1,11,-,TGCAGCGGACAGGGTGACGACGAGCAGTACTTC,CSGQGDDEQYF
TRBV5-4,TRBJ2-2,TRBD2,15,-,TGTGCCAGCAGCTCTGGACTAGCGGGAGCCGGGGAGCTGTTTTTT,CASSSGLAGAGELFF
TRBV7-3,TRBJ2-5,TRBD1,19,-,TGTGCCAGCAGCCATGTACCTACAGCCGGGACAGGGGGTGGAGAGACCCAGTACTTC,CASSHVPTAGTGGGETQYF
TRBV9,TRBJ2-1,-,13,-,TGTGCCAGCAGCGTGGGGACTGGGAATGAGCAGTTCTTC,CASSVGTGNEQFF
TRBV2,TRBJ2-7,-,13,-,TGTGCCAGCAGTGAACAGTTCTCCTACGAGCAGTACTTC,CASSEQFSYEQYF
TRBV28,TRBJ2-3,TRBD2,17,-,TGTGCCAGCAGTTTGGTGGGACTAGCGGAGCCCTCAGATACGCAGTATTTT,CASSLVGLAEPSDTQYF
TRBV4-1,TRBJ2-1,TRBD2,17,once,TGCGCCAGCAGCCAATCGCCGTGGCGGGAGGGACACAATGAGCAGTTCTTC,CASSQSPWREGHNEQFF
TRBV7-3,TRBJ2-4,-,16,-,TGTGCCAGCAGCCCCACTGGGACCTCGGGCGGAAACATTCAGTACTTC,CASSPTGTSGGNIQYF
TRBV28,TRBJ2-1,-,14,-,TGTGCCAGCACCCTACAAAGCTCCTACAATGAGCAGTTCTTC,CASTLQSSYNEQFF
TRBV7-2,TRBJ1-1,TRBD1,14,-,TGTGCCAGCAGTTCAGGGGGGGGGAACACTGAAGCTTTCTTT,CASSSGGGNTEAFF
TRBV7-2,TRBJ2-2,TRBD1,16,-,TGTGCCAGCAGCTCTTGGACAGGGAGCAACACCGGGGAGCTGTTTTTT,CASSSWTGSNTGELFF